This TCR beta chain was profiled in a study of blood T cell repertoires in COVID-19. Study-level information: From the United States, Italy and Spain came samples of acute and convalescent COVID-19. Sources were T cells, B-cell-depleted T cells, or PBMCs; the material itself was cDNA or gDNA.

Original analysis: It was from reference gene primer amplification that nucleated cell counts were estimated. Produced via immunoSEQ multiplex PCR; TCRdb's table is partial and in-frame only. The V and J calls and clone size are taken from that table; D and trimming were inferred from the DNA. Of 130,000 to 150,000 clones detected, roughly 79% appear once; the ten largest clones hold 7% to 10%. Germline CDR1 and CDR2: MNHEY and SVGAGI. CDR3 length equals 14 residues. V lost 8 bases, J lost 6 bases, and 10 bases stayed unmatched. The specimen was peripheral blood. This TCR derives from a human donor with acute or convalescent COVID-19. The donor label of this sample is uncertain. The V call is TRBV6-5, the J call TRBJ2-7; TRBD1 matches 10 bases. The CDR3 spells CASRDGTGVGEQYF. CDR3 nucleotide sequence: TGTGCCAGCCGGGATGGGACAGGGGTCGGCGAGCAGTACTTC.